These 3 T cell receptor beta chains originate from one sample sequenced in a study of regulatory T cells in long-lasting Graves disease. The time point: persistent/refractory GD, antithyroid drugs over 5 years with positive TRAb. The TCR library was prepared using RNA isolated from PBMCs. In building TCR beta libraries, iRepertoire HTBI primers were used together with Arm-PCR of CDR3 regions. MiXCR, run by TCRdb on the multiplex PCR reads, gives a single entry per CDR3 protein. The sample carries hundreds of thousands of distinct CDR3 sequences, less than 25% recorded once. Sequencing used peripheral blood mononuclear cells (PBMCs), obtained when the disease was refractory, from a patient treated with antithyroid drugs. Every receptor here comes from a female donor with Graves disease.

This clonotype was counted ten times or more. V gene TRBV6-1 combines with J gene TRBJ2-7; D may match TRBD1 or TRBD2 (6 bases each). Trimming took off 8 bases at V and 7 bases at J, with 21 bases between the two ends. Germline CDR1 is MNHNS and CDR2 is SASEGT. The CDR3 extends over 14 amino acids. As DNA, the CDR3 is TGTGCCAGCCGCCCAAGGGGGGCTTTGAGTGAGCAGTACTTC. Encoded protein: CASRPRGALSEQYF.

This clonotype has just a few counts. This chain joins TRBV7-8 and TRBJ1-1; possible D gene TRBD1, 6 bases. CDR3 size: 16 residues. V was trimmed by 1 base and J by 0 bases, leaving 12 bases between them. CDR1 and CDR2 from the germline V gene are SGHVS and FQNEAQ. The CDR3 DNA reads TGTGCCAGCAGCTTAGGGACGGGACACCTGAACACTGAAGCTTTCTTT. Translating gives CASSLGTGHLNTEAFF.

V and J are TRBV15 and TRBJ2-7; D is uncertain. CDR1 and CDR2 from the germline V gene are LNHNV and YYDKDF (reference sequence). Trimming removed 0 bases at V and 2 bases at J, with 5 bases between. This CDR3 has 13 residues. This CDR3 is CATSRDGAYEQYF. The CDR3 bases are TGTGCCACCAGCAGAGATGGGGCCTACGAGCAGTACTTC.